This T cell receptor beta chain was sequenced for a study of T cell changes during pregnancy in multiple sclerosis (dated by TCRdb to about 2019). About the full investigation: The study examined how the T cell repertoire changed over the course of pregnancy in women with multiple sclerosis.

Library preparation was by the immunoSEQ multiplex PCR assay. Held by TCRdb, this immuneACCESS table contains in-frame sequences only and omits some clones. Under half of the omission traces to an unresolved V gene where checked; the cause of the rest is unknown. Here the sample has tens of thousands of clones; less than 95% occur a single time. 0.39% of the sample belongs to the ten largest clones. Comment on this clone: The antigen it binds to is not known. The record has no base qualities; no much larger clone is one base away.

Trimming leaves V shorter by 3 bases and J shorter by 4 bases, with the junction holding 5 bases beyond the gene matches. Including cysteine and phenylalanine, the CDR3 has 14 amino acids. Only the CDR3 portion is preserved as DNA: 42 bases, with reading frame beginning at the first base. CDR1 and CDR2 are read off the germline V gene as MDHEN and SYDVKM. The clonotype was recovered from a female donor with multiple sclerosis, enrolled in a pregnancy study. The starting material was CD4+ T cells from peripheral blood mononuclear cells, obtained in the second trimester of pregnancy. This sequence uses TRBV28 and TRBJ1-2, with TRBD1 matching 7 junction bases. The bases are TGTGCCAGCAGTTTCTTGGACAGGACCTATGGCTACACCTTC. It specifies CASSFLDRTYGYTF.